This entry describes one T cell receptor beta chain. This record belongs to a study of control samples from healthy donors and cancer patients. Germline CDR1 LNHDA, CDR2 SQIVND (reference sequence). CDR3 length equals 17 residues. The V end lost 3 bases, the J end lost 3 bases, and 17 bases lay between the germline ends. Assay used: immunoSEQ multiplex PCR; TCRdb lists only in-frame clones, some missing. This sample has roughly 86,000 clones, with around nine tenths found just once. This chain links TRBV19 with TRBJ1-4; D gene unclear. The material sequenced was blood. The receptor's source is a woman between 18 and 29 years old in good health. CDR3 sequence: CASSIRAPPLSNEKLFF. CDR3 nucleotide sequence: TGTGCCAGTAGTATCCGGGCCCCTCCGCTGTCTAATGAAAAACTGTTTTTT. Together with reference TRBV19 and TRBJ1-4, the CDR3 gives the full variable domain: DGGITQSPKYLFRKEGQNVTLSCEQNLNHDAMYWYRQDPGQGLRLIYYSQIVNDFQKGDIAEGYSVSREKKESFPLTVTSAQKNPTAFYLCASSIRAPPLSNEKLFFGSGTQLSVL.